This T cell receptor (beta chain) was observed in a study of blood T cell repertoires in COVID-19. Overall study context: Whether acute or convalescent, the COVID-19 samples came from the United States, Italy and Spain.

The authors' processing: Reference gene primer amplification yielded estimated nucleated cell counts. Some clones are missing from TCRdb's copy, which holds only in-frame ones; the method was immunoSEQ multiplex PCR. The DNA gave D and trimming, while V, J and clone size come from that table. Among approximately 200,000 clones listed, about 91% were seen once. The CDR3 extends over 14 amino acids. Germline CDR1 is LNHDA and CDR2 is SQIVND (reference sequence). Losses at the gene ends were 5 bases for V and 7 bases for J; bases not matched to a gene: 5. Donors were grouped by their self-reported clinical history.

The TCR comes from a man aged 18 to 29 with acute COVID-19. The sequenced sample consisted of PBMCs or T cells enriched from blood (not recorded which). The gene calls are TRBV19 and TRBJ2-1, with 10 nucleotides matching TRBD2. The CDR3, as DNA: TGTGCCAGTAGTCCAGCGGGAGGGCCAAATGAGCAGTTCTTC. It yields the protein CASSPAGGPNEQFF.